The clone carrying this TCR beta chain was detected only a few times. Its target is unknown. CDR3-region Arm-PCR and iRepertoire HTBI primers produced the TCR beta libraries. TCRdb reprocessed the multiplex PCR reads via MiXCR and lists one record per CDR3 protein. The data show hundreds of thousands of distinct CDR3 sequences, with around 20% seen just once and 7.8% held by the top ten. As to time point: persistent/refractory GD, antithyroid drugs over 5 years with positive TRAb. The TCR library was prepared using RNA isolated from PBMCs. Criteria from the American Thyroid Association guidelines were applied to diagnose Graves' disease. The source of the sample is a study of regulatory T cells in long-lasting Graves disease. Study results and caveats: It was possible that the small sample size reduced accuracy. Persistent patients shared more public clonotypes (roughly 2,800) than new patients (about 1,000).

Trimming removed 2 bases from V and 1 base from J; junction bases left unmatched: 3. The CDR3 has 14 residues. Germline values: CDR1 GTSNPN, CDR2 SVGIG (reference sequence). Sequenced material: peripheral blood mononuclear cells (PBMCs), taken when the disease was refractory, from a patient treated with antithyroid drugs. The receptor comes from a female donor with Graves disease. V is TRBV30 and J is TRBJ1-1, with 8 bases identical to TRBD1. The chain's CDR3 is CAWSFGTGNTEAFF. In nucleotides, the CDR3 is TGTGCCTGGAGTTTCGGGACAGGGAACACTGAAGCTTTCTTT.